Each of the 12 T cell receptor beta chains below was sequenced from the same sample in a study of shared clonotypes between healthy human individuals. The method was immunoSEQ multiplex PCR; TCRdb's version includes in-frame clones alone and lacks a portion of them. The table includes more than 2,000,000 clones, 93% detected once. Sample: naive CD4+ T cells from PBMCs. Subset described: CD45RA+ positively selected. These receptors came from a man younger than 35 in good health. Some clones in this sample may be carry-over from other donors' samples.

The gene calls are TRBV5-4 and TRBJ2-7, with TRBD2 identical over 10 bases. The CDR3 runs to 14 residues. Unmatched junction bases numbered 4, after V lost 4 bases and J lost 3 bases. Germline V gene sequence: CDR1 SGHNT, CDR2 YYREEE (reference sequence). CDR3 sequence: CASSASGSFYEQYF. The DNA for the CDR3 is TGTGCCAGCAGCGCTAGCGGGAGTTTCTACGAGCAGTACTTC.

This chain uses TRBV11-2 with TRBJ2-1; D is perhaps TRBD2 (6 bases). The germline V and J ends were trimmed by 4 bases and 5 bases, with 15 bases remaining between them. This CDR3 contains 15 residues. Germline V gene data show CDR1 as SGHAT and CDR2 as FQNNGV. CDR3 DNA sequence: TGTGCCAGCAGCTCCTATGGGACTTCAGACAATGAGCAGTTCTTC. Its protein product is CASSSYGTSDNEQFF.

With respect to this clone: The sample carries other DNA sequences with the same CDR3. This sequence joins TRBV27 and TRBJ2-5; no definite D call. The V end was cut by 6 bases, the J end by 5 bases, with 13 bases between. Germline V gene sequence: CDR1 MNHEY, CDR2 SMNVEV (reference sequence). This CDR3 comprises 13 residues. The chain's CDR3 is CASSNRRGETQYF. CDR3 nucleotide sequence: TGTGCCAGCAGCAACCGACGAGGTGAGACCCAGTACTTC.

The gene calls are TRBV5-4 and TRBJ2-7, with 9 bases matching TRBD1. Trimming took 4 bases from V and 0 from J; bases not matched to a gene: 8. Germline CDR1 SGHNT, CDR2 YYREEE (reference sequence). This CDR3 region has 16 residues. CDR3 sequence: CASSRGWDRASYEQYF. CDR3 nucleotide sequence: TGTGCCAGCAGCCGGGGGTGGGACAGGGCCTCCTACGAGCAGTACTTC.

V usage is TRBV27 and J usage is TRBJ1-1; D is unclear. Germline CDR1 MNHEY, CDR2 SMNVEV (reference sequence). This CDR3 is built from 12 residues. The V and J ends lost 10 bases and 4 bases respectively, with 13 bases between them. CDR3 protein: CATQPNTTEAFF. Written as DNA, the CDR3 is TGTGCCACCCAGCCCAATACCACTGAAGCTTTCTTT.

The gene calls are TRBV4-2 and TRBJ2-1, with TRBD2 matching over 11 bases. Germline trimming cut 1 base from V and 1 base from J; bases unmatched to any gene: 0. CDR1 and CDR2 from the germline V gene are LGHNA and YNFKEQ. This CDR3 is built from 16 residues. The CDR3 protein is CASSQGLAGSYNEQFF. The CDR3 DNA is TGTGCCAGCAGCCAAGGACTAGCGGGATCCTACAATGAGCAGTTCTTC.

As for this clone: At the DNA level, this CDR3 is encoded by other sequences in the same sample as well. CDR3 DNA: TGCGCCAGCAGCCAAGATCCTGGCGCTGAGACCCAGTACTTC. Amino acid sequence: CASSQDPGAETQYF. V is TRBV4-1 and J is TRBJ2-5, with D unresolved. Germline V gene data show CDR1 as MGHRA and CDR2 as YSYEKL. The CDR3 consists of 14 residues. The ends were cut back, 0 bases at V and 5 bases at J, with 10 bases in the middle.

The rearrangement uses TRBV6-5 and TRBJ2-1; D ambiguous. The CDR3 runs 11 residues. The germline CDR1 and CDR2 sequences are MNHEY and SVGAGI. V gave up 1 base and J gave up 9 bases, with 4 bases separating them. CDR3 region: CASSYLGEQFF. In DNA form, the CDR3 reads TGTGCCAGCAGTTACTTGGGTGAGCAGTTCTTC.

The V gene is TRBV6-6, the J gene TRBJ2-2; D gene uncertain. Germline-derived CDR1 and CDR2 are MNHNY and SVGAGI (reference sequence). CDR3 length: 12 amino acids. With 10 bases removed from V and 3 bases from J, the gap between germline ends came to 9 bases. CDR3 nucleotides: TGTGCCACCCTCCAGCACACCGGGGAGCTGTTTTTT. This gives the protein CATLQHTGELFF.

The chain is built from TRBV4-1 and TRBJ1-5, with 7 bases matching TRBD1. This CDR3 is 16 amino acids long. Looked up from germline, CDR1 is MGHRA and CDR2 is YSYEKL. With 1 base clipped from V and 4 bases from J, the junction kept 7 bases outside the gene matches. The CDR3 loop is CASSQVARGRNQPQHF. The DNA of the CDR3 is TGCGCCAGCAGCCAAGTGGCCAGGGGGAGAAATCAGCCCCAGCATTTT.

This chain connects TRBV30 to TRBJ2-2, with D tentatively TRBD2 (6 bases). CDR1 is GTSNPN and CDR2 is SVGIG in the germline V gene (reference sequence). CDR3 length: 14 amino acids. Trimming took 5 bases from V and 4 from J, leaving 14 bases between them. Here the CDR3 reads CAWWGGWGTGELFF. The CDR3 region has the DNA TGTGCCTGGTGGGGAGGATGGGGCACCGGGGAGCTGTTTTTT.

This clone showed up just once. V usage is TRBV6-1 and J usage is TRBJ1-2, with TRBD1 identical over 9 bases. V lost 4 bases, J lost 4 bases, and 4 bases stayed unmatched. CDR3 length equals 14 residues. Germline-derived CDR1 and CDR2 are MNHNS and SASEGT. CDR3 loop: CASSGLDRGYGYTF. As DNA, the CDR3 is TGTGCCAGCAGTGGTTTGGACAGGGGCTATGGCTACACCTTC.